This T cell receptor (beta chain) was sequenced for a study of blood T cell repertoires in COVID-19. This clone was seen once. Germline CDR1 and CDR2: MDHEN and SYDVKM. V was clipped by 8 bases and J by 11 bases, with 24 bases between them. This CDR3 region has 14 residues. Assay used: immunoSEQ multiplex PCR; TCRdb lists only in-frame clones, some missing. The table records fewer than 300,000 clones, approximately 90% of them present only once. Specimen: PBMCs or T cells enriched from blood (not recorded which). J is TRBJ1-1 and V is TRBV28; D is undetermined. The source of this sequence is a young woman who had recovered from COVID-19. The CDR3 region has the DNA TGTGCCAGCTCCCTGGGAGCAGGACCTTTCTGGGCTTTCTTT. Its protein product is CASSLGAGPFWAFF.